The clone carrying this T cell receptor (beta chain) was counted a few times. Antigen unknown. Using its own MiXCR run on the 5' RACE reads, TCRdb lists one record per CDR3 protein. Here the sample spans approximately 35,000 distinct CDR3 sequences, under 15% being singletons. The record originates from a study of CD8 T cells in ankylosing spondylitis. General study findings and limits: It was reported that disease-linked clones were significantly enriched in matched ankylosing spondylitis synovial fluid.

The sequence came from a male donor with ankylosing spondylitis. Sequencing used synovial fluid, either unsorted or a sorted T cell fraction (not recorded which).

The CDR3 loop reads CASSPSAGFGYGYTF. DNA for the CDR3: TGCGCCAGCAGCCCTTCTGCCGGGTTTGGCTATGGCTACACCTTC. V usage is TRBV5-1 and J usage is TRBJ1-2; no clear D gene. From germline, CDR1 is SGHRS and CDR2 YFSETQ. CDR3 length equals 15 residues. Trimming cost V 4 bases and J 4 bases, with 17 bases left between them.